This TCR beta chain was captured in a study of T cell changes during pregnancy in multiple sclerosis. Data came from immunoSEQ multiplex PCR; TCRdb stores just in-frame clones and leaves some out. The top ten hold around 4.5% of the sample, which has 35,000 or so clones, just over 90% seen once. The CDR3 is 15 amino acids. CDR1 is SGHAT, CDR2 FQNNGV, per germline. Trimming removed 5 bases at V and 0 bases at J, with 12 bases between. The sequence was collected from a female donor in good health, enrolled as a control in a pregnancy study. This chain connects TRBV11-2 to TRBJ2-3, with D possibly being TRBD2 (5 bases). The sample was peripheral blood, taken in the second trimester of pregnancy. The CDR3 bases are TGTGCCAGCAGCCGGTCGTGGACTAGCACAGATACGCAGTATTTT. It specifies CASSRSWTSTDTQYF.